Presented here are 26 T cell receptor beta chains from one specimen sequenced in a study of blood T cell repertoires in COVID-19. Assay: immunoSEQ multiplex PCR; the TCRdb copy retains only in-frame clones and omits some. The sample records under 200,000 clones, around 85% being singletons. The material sequenced was peripheral blood. The receptors here all came from a man aged 55 to 70 with acute or convalescent COVID-19.

The gene calls are TRBV5-5 and TRBJ2-3; 12 bases fit TRBD1. The V gene end was trimmed by 4 bases and the J gene end by 6 bases; junction bases not matched to a gene: 6. The CDR3 extends over 15 amino acids. The V gene's germline CDR1 is SGHKS and CDR2 YYEKEE (reference sequence). CDR3 in DNA: TGTGCCAGCAGCCTGGGGACAGGGGGCATGGATACGCAGTATTTT. Residues: CASSLGTGGMDTQYF.

The chain recombines TRBV12-5 with TRBJ1-3, with 7 nucleotides matching TRBD1. Germline V gene lookup returns CDR1 LGHNT and CDR2 FRNRAP. This CDR3 region has 16 residues. With V trimmed by 3 bases and J by 2 bases, 7 bases remained unmatched. CDR3 region: CASGFLTTGTGNTIYF. The CDR3 DNA is TGTGCTAGTGGTTTCCTCACGACAGGGACTGGAAACACCATATATTTT.

This clone was counted between two and nine times. The chain couples TRBV5-6 to TRBJ2-2; TRBD2 might be the D (6 bases). The CDR3 is 18 amino acids. Germline V gene data show CDR1 as SGHDT and CDR2 as YYEEEE. V was cut by 0 bases and J by 0 bases, with 15 bases left in between. This CDR3 is CASSLGVGGTPNTGELFF. In DNA form, the CDR3 reads TGTGCCAGCAGCTTGGGGGTTGGAGGGACCCCGAACACCGGGGAGCTGTTTTTT.

The rearrangement uses TRBV28 and TRBJ1-2, with 8 bases identical to TRBD1. The CDR3 length is 14 residues. Germline-derived CDR1 and CDR2 are MDHEN and SYDVKM. The V gene end was trimmed by 2 bases and the J gene end by 8 bases; junction bases not matched to a gene: 7. The chain's CDR3 is CASSLRAGGGGYTF. The DNA for the CDR3 is TGTGCCAGCAGTTTAAGGGCAGGGGGCGGCGGCTACACCTTC.

The rearrangement uses TRBV5-4 and TRBJ2-5; TRBD2 is a possible D gene (6 bases). The CDR3 runs to 13 residues. The V end lost 6 bases, the J end lost 3 bases, and 12 bases lay between the germline ends. Per germline, CDR1 SGHNT and CDR2 YYREEE (reference sequence). The CDR3 DNA is TGTGCCAGCAAAATTGGGGGGAAAGAGACCCAGTACTTC. Its translation: CASKIGGKETQYF.

The rearrangement uses TRBV7-9 and TRBJ2-1, with 13 bases matching TRBD2. The CDR3 contains 15 residues. The J segment lost 9 bases and the V segment lost 2 bases, leaving 4 bases of the junction unmatched. Germline V gene sequence: CDR1 SEHNR, CDR2 FQNEAQ (reference sequence). In DNA form, the CDR3 reads TGTGCCAGCAGCTTAACTAGCGGGAGGGCCGGTGAGCAGTTCTTC. Its translation: CASSLTSGRAGEQFF. The variable domain in full, completed from reference TRBV7-9 and TRBJ2-1, reads DTGVSQNPRHKITKRGQNVTFRCDPISEHNRLYWYRQTLGQGPEFLTYFQNEAQLEKSRLLSDRFSAERPKGSFSTLEIQRTEQGDSAMYLCASSLTSGRAGEQFFGPGTRLTVL.

This sequence joins TRBV13 and TRBJ1-1; tentative D call: TRBD1 (5 bases). V was shortened by 6 bases and J by 1 base, with 6 bases between the two germline ends. Germline CDR1 is PRHDT and CDR2 is FYEKMQ (reference sequence). CDR3 length equals 12 residues. CDR3 sequence: CASSRGNTEAFF. DNA of the CDR3: TGTGCCAGCAGTAGGGGGAACACTGAAGCTTTCTTT.

This chain joins TRBV3-1 (or the pseudogene TRBV3-2) and TRBJ1-2, with 12 positions matching TRBD1. Germline CDR1 LGHDT, CDR2 YNNKEL (reference sequence). With 4 bases clipped from V and 7 bases from J, the junction kept 10 bases outside the gene matches. This CDR3 is 16 amino acids long. The CDR3 is CASSRGTGGSNRGYTF. DNA for the CDR3: TGTGCCAGCAGCCGAGGGACAGGGGGCAGTAATCGTGGCTACACCTTC.

The chain employs TRBV9 and TRBJ2-7, with 7 bases that match TRBD2. Germline V gene data show CDR1 as SGDLS and CDR2 as YYNGEE. The CDR3 has 15 amino acids. Trimming removed 2 bases from V and 3 bases from J; junction bases left unmatched: 8. CDR3 protein: CASSVTGLGGYEQYF. The CDR3 bases are TGTGCCAGCAGCGTGACTGGACTAGGAGGCTACGAGCAGTACTTC.

The gene calls are TRBV24-1 and TRBJ1-6, with 9 positions matching TRBD1. V was clipped by 4 bases and J by 9 bases; unmatched bases: 12. CDR1 is KGHDR, CDR2 SFDVKD, per germline. CDR3 size: 17 residues. In DNA form, the CDR3 reads TGTGCCACCAGTGAAAACTACAGGGGGCGCGTGAGTTCACCCCTCCACTTT. Its protein product is CATSENYRGRVSSPLHF.

In its sample, this clone was seen a few times. This chain joins TRBV5-1 and TRBJ1-1; D is unclear. With 2 bases removed from V and 3 bases from J, the gap between germline ends came to 11 bases. Germline V gene lookup returns CDR1 SGHRS and CDR2 YFSETQ. The CDR3 totals 14 residues. CDR3 in amino acids: CASSFRGTDTEAFF. The CDR3 DNA reads as TGCGCCAGCAGCTTCCGGGGTACGGACACTGAAGCTTTCTTT.

This rearrangement joins TRBV7-9 to TRBJ2-1; the D gene is possibly TRBD2 (5 bases). Trimming took off 5 bases at V and 7 bases at J, with 15 bases between the two ends. This CDR3 contains 14 residues. In germline, CDR1 is SEHNR, CDR2 FQNEAQ (reference sequence). The CDR3 protein is CASSPNSRGNEQFF. Written as DNA, the CDR3 is TGTGCCAGCAGCCCGAATAGCCGAGGGAATGAGCAGTTCTTC.

This clone was recorded only once. The rearrangement uses TRBV28 and TRBJ1-4; unclear D gene. This CDR3 contains 14 residues. Deletions cut 4 bases from V and 14 bases from J, with 20 bases between. Germline-derived CDR1 and CDR2 are MDHEN and SYDVKM. In DNA, the CDR3 is TGTGCCAGCAGTTACCTAGAGGGCATGGTTCCGCTGTTTTTT. Protein: CASSYLEGMVPLFF.

The J gene is TRBJ2-7, the V gene TRBV5-1; maybe TRBD1 (5 bases). There are 15 residues in the CDR3. Trimming pared 0 bases from V and 0 bases from J, leaving 10 bases between. Germline CDR1 and CDR2: SGHRS and YFSETQ. The DNA for the CDR3 is TGCGCCAGCAGCTTGGCCGCAGGGCCCTCCTACGAGCAGTACTTC. This translates into CASSLAAGPSYEQYF.

The chain carries TRBV28 and TRBJ2-1; 7 bases line up with TRBD1. The CDR3 is 16 residues long. Germline V gene data show CDR1 as MDHEN and CDR2 as SYDVKM. After removal of 6 bases from V and 1 base from J, the junction contained 9 bases not matched to a gene. DNA for the CDR3: TGTGCCAGCAGGGGCTTCCAGGGGGAGTCCTACAATGAGCAGTTCTTC. Translating it yields CASRGFQGESYNEQFF.

This chain uses TRBV5-1 with TRBJ2-3, with 7 bases identical to TRBD1. Germline V gene lookup returns CDR1 SGHRS and CDR2 YFSETQ. V gave up 7 bases and J gave up 2 bases; unmatched junction bases: 7. This CDR3 is 14 amino acids long. CDR3 in amino acids: CASSPGQNTDTQYF. The CDR3 DNA reads as TGCGCCAGCTCTCCGGGACAGAACACAGATACGCAGTATTTT.

This clone was picked up a small number of times. The chain uses TRBV7-2 and TRBJ2-1; D might be TRBD1 (5 bases). V gave up 4 bases and J gave up 4 bases, with 20 bases separating them. This CDR3 spans 17 amino acids. The V gene's germline CDR1 is SGHTA and CDR2 FQGNSA. DNA of the CDR3: TGTGCCAGCAGCTCTCGGTGGACATCCACCGATTACAATGAGCAGTTCTTC. It encodes CASSSRWTSTDYNEQFF.

This clone has only a few counts. The chain uses TRBV28 and TRBJ1-5; no clear D. V lost 6 bases and J 7 bases, leaving 16 bases between the germline ends. This CDR3 has 14 residues. From germline, CDR1 is MDHEN and CDR2 SYDVKM. The CDR3 nucleotides read TGTGCCAGCAGGCCTCCCCCTCGAGGACAGCCCCAGCATTTT. It translates to CASRPPPRGQPQHF.

The rearrangement uses TRBV18 and TRBJ2-5; a possible D gene is TRBD1 (5 bases). CDR3 length: 15 residues. Germline V gene lookup returns CDR1 KGHSH and CDR2 LQKENI. The V end was cut by 0 bases, the J end by 4 bases, with 12 bases between. CDR3 region: CASSPPQGWGETQYF. Here the CDR3 DNA reads TGTGCCAGCTCACCACCGCAGGGATGGGGAGAGACCCAGTACTTC. Full variable domain (missing parts from reference TRBV18 and TRBJ2-5): NAGVMQNPRHLVRRRGQEARLRCSPMKGHSHVYWYRQLPEEGLKFMVYLQKENIIDESGMPKERFSAEFPKEGPSILRIQQVVRGDSAAYFCASSPPQGWGETQYFGPGTRLLVL.

Only one count was recorded for this clone. The rearrangement links TRBV2 to TRBJ1-6; D not certain. This CDR3 has 14 amino acids. CDR1 SNHLY and CDR2 FYNNEI come from the germline V gene. The germline V and J ends were trimmed by 1 base and 7 bases, with 8 bases remaining between them. CDR3 protein: CASSEEMGNSPLHF. Here the CDR3 DNA reads TGTGCCAGCAGTGAAGAAATGGGCAATTCACCCCTCCACTTT.

This chain links TRBV16 with TRBJ1-5; maybe TRBD1 (6 bases). The CDR3 runs 15 residues. Germline loops: CDR1 KGHSY, CDR2 FQNENV. Trimming shortened V by 7 bases and J by 0 bases, and 13 bases separated the two germline ends. The CDR3 nucleotides are TGTGCCAGCACCGCCGAGGGGGATAGCAATCAGCCCCAGCATTTT. Encoded protein: CASTAEGDSNQPQHF. The full variable domain, its missing parts supplied by reference TRBV16 and TRBJ1-5, is GEEVAQTPKHLVRGEGQKAKLYCAPIKGHSYVFWYQQVLKNEFKFLISFQNENVFDETGMPKERFSAKCLPNSPCSLEIQATKLEDSAVYFCASTAEGDSNQPQHFGDGTRLSIL.

This clone has a handful of counts. This chain links TRBV2 with TRBJ2-3; possible D gene TRBD2, 6 bases. Germline CDR1 SNHLY, CDR2 FYNNEI. The V end was cut by 4 bases, the J end by 2 bases, with 10 bases between. The CDR3 is 14 residues long. The CDR3 is CASSGGVTTDTQYF. Here the CDR3 DNA reads TGTGCCAGCAGTGGCGGGGTAACCACAGATACGCAGTATTTT.

This clone has only a few counts. Other DNA sequences from this sample encode an identical CDR3 as well. The V call is TRBV13, the J call TRBJ2-3; 7 nucleotides line up with TRBD2. This CDR3 region has 15 residues. Germline CDR1 and CDR2: PRHDT and FYEKMQ (reference sequence). V dropped 6 bases and J dropped 0; count of bases not matched to a gene: 6. The CDR3 loop is CASRATSSSTDTQYF. CDR3 nucleotide sequence: TGTGCCAGCAGAGCGACTAGCAGTAGCACAGATACGCAGTATTTT.

In this sample, this clone turned up a few times. The chain couples TRBV5-1 to TRBJ2-5, with D maybe TRBD2 (5 bases). This CDR3 spans 15 amino acids. Trimming removed 5 bases at V and 5 bases at J, with 19 bases between. Germline lookup yields CDR1 SGHRS and CDR2 YFSETQ. Here the CDR3 reads CASREPRVEGETQYF. The CDR3, as DNA: TGCGCCAGCAGGGAACCCCGGGTAGAGGGTGAGACCCAGTACTTC. The full variable domain, rest sourced from reference TRBV5-1 and TRBJ2-5, is KAGVTQTPRYLIKTRGQQVTLSCSPISGHRSVSWYQQTPGQGLQFLFEYFSETQRNKGNFPGRFSGRQFSNSRSEMNVSTLELGDSALYLCASREPRVEGETQYFGPGTRLLVL.

J is TRBJ2-7 and V is TRBV18; 7 positions agree with TRBD2. The junction had 5 bases not matched to a gene; V was cut back by 3 bases and J by 0 bases. The V gene's germline CDR1 is KGHSH and CDR2 LQKENI. This CDR3 is built from 15 residues. CDR3 residues: CASSPAASGSYEQYF. The CDR3 nucleotides read TGTGCCAGCTCACCCGCTGCTAGCGGCTCCTACGAGCAGTACTTC. The full variable domain, its missing parts supplied by reference TRBV18 and TRBJ2-7, is NAGVMQNPRHLVRRRGQEARLRCSPMKGHSHVYWYRQLPEEGLKFMVYLQKENIIDESGMPKERFSAEFPKEGPSILRIQQVVRGDSAAYFCASSPAASGSYEQYFGPGTRLTVT.

This chain uses TRBV19 with TRBJ1-2; 7 bases line up with TRBD1. Germline V gene sequence: CDR1 LNHDA, CDR2 SQIVND (reference sequence). The CDR3 spans 12 residues. The V gene end was trimmed by 7 bases and the J gene end by 7 bases; junction bases not matched to a gene: 6. The CDR3: CASIDRVAGYTF. For the CDR3, the DNA is TGTGCCAGTATAGACAGGGTTGCTGGCTACACCTTC.